The subject of this entry is one T cell receptor (beta chain). Its antigen is unidentified. TCR sequencing used cDNA made by reverse transcription of extracted RNA. The table came from immunoSEQ multiplex PCR; TCRdb's copy has only in-frame clones and leaves some out. The repertoire holds under 200,000 clones, with about three fifths as singletons. Treatment indicated: oral pan-JAK inhibitor, 5-10 mg twice daily. The source of the sample is a study of CD8+ T cells in alopecia areata. Study outcomes and limitations: Compared with normal scalp, lesional scalp had higher clonality and more expanded CD8+ clones.

The V gene's germline CDR1 is SEHNR and CDR2 FQNEAQ (reference sequence). V dropped 1 base and J dropped 6 bases, with 10 bases sitting between them. This CDR3 has 13 residues. The sample in question was CD4+ T cells sorted from blood, obtained at week 4, from a patient treated with tofacitinib. This receptor was obtained from a human donor with alopecia areata. The chain joins TRBV7-9 to TRBJ2-7, with D perhaps matching TRBD1 or TRBD2 (6 bases each). The CDR3 sequence is CASSLEGGREQYF. As DNA, the CDR3 is TGTGCCAGCAGCTTAGAGGGGGGACGCGAGCAGTACTTC.